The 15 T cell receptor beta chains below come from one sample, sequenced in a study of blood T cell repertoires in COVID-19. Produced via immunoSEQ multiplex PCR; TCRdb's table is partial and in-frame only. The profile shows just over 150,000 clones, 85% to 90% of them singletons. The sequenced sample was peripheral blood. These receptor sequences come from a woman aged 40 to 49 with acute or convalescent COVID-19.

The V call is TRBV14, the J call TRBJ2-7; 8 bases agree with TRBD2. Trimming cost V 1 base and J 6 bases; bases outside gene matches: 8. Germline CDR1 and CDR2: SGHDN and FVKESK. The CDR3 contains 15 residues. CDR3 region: CASSQVASGSGEQYF. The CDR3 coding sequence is TGTGCCAGCAGCCAAGTGGCTAGCGGGTCTGGCGAGCAGTACTTC.

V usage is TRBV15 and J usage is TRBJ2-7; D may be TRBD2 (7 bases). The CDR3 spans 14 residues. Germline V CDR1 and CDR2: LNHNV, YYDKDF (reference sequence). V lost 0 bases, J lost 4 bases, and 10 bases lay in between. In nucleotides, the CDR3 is TGTGCCACCAGCAGAGACGGGGGGCTATACGAGCAGTACTTC. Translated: CATSRDGGLYEQYF.

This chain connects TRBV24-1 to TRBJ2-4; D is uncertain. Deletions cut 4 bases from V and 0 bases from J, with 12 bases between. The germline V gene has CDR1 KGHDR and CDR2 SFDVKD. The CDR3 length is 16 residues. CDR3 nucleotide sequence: TGTGCCACCAGTGAAGAACAGATGATAGCCAAAAACATTCAGTACTTC. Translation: CATSEEQMIAKNIQYF.

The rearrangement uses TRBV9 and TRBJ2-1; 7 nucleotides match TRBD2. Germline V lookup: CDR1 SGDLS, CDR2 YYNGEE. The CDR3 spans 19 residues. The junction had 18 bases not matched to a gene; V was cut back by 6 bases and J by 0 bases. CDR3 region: CASTRGEGSGWSSYNEQFF. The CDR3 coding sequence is TGTGCCAGCACCAGAGGGGAGGGTAGCGGGTGGAGCTCCTACAATGAGCAGTTCTTC.

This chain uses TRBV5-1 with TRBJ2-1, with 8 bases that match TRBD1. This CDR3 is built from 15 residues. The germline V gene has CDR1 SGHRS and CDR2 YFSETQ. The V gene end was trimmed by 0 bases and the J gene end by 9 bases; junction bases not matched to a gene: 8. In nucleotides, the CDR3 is TGCGCCAGCAGCTTGGTCGATTTGACAGGGGCTGAGCAGTTCTTC. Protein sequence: CASSLVDLTGAEQFF.

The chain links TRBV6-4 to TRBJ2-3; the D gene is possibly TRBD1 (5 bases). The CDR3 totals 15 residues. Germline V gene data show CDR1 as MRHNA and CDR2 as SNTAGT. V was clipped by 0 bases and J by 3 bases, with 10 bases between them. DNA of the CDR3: TGTGCCAGCAGTGACTCTAAGGGGTCGACAGATACGCAGTATTTT. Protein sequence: CASSDSKGSTDTQYF.

Here the CDR3 reads CASSFPGQGAARSEQYF. The CDR3 DNA reads TGTGCCAGCAGTTTCCCTGGACAGGGGGCCGCCCGGAGTGAGCAGTACTTC. This chain uses TRBV28 with TRBJ2-7, with 11 bases aligning to TRBD1. V trimming: 3 bases; J trimming: 7 bases; junction bases outside the gene matches: 14. CDR1 MDHEN and CDR2 SYDVKM come from the germline V gene. This CDR3 spans 17 amino acids.

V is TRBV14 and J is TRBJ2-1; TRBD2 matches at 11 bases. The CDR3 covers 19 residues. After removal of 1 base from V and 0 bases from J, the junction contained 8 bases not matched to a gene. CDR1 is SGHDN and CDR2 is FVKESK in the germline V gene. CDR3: CASSQGSSGRPISYNEQFF. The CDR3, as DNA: TGTGCCAGCAGCCAAGGGTCTAGCGGGAGGCCCATCTCCTACAATGAGCAGTTCTTC.

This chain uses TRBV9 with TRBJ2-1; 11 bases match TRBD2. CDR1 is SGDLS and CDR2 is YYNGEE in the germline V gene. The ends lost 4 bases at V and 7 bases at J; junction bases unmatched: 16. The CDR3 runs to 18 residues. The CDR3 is CASSRTIAGGKNMNEQFF. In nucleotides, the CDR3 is TGTGCCAGCAGCAGAACAATAGCGGGAGGGAAGAACATGAATGAGCAGTTCTTC.

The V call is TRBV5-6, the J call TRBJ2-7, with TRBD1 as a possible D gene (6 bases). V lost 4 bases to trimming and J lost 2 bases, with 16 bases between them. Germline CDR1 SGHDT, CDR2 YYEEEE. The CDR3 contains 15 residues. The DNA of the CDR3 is TGTGCCAGCAGCCCTCCAGGGGTAGGCCCCTACGAGCAGTACTTC. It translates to CASSPPGVGPYEQYF.

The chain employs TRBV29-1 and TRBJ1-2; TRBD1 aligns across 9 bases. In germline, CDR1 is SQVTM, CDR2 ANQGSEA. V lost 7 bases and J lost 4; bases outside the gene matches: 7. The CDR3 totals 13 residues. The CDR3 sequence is CSAITGGVYGYTF. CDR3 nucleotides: TGCAGCGCTATAACAGGGGGCGTCTATGGCTACACCTTC.

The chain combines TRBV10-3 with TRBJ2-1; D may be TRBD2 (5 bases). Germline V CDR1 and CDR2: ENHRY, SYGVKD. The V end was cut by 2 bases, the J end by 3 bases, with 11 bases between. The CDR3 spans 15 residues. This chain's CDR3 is CAISEGLRGYNEQFF. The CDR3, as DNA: TGTGCCATCAGTGAGGGACTTCGGGGCTACAATGAGCAGTTCTTC.

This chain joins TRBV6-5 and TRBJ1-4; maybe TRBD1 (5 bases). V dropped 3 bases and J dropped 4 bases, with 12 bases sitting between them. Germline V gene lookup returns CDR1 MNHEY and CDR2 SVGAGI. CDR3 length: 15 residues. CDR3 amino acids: CASSYGGADNEKLFF. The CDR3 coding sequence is TGTGCCAGCAGTTATGGAGGGGCAGATAATGAAAAACTGTTTTTT.

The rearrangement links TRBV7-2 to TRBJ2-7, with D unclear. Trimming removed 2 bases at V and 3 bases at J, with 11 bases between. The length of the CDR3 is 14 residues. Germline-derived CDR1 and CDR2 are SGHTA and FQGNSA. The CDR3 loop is CASSLKESNYEQYF. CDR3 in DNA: TGTGCCAGCAGCTTAAAAGAGAGCAACTACGAGCAGTACTTC.

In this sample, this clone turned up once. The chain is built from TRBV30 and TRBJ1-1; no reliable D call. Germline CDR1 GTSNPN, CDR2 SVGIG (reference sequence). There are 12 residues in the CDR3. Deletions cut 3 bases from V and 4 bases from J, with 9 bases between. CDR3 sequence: CAWSFGGTEAFF. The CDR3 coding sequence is TGTGCCTGGAGCTTCGGAGGCACTGAAGCTTTCTTT.